A single sample is the source of the 24 T cell receptor beta chains below, sequenced in a study of shared clonotypes between healthy human individuals. TCRdb's copy holds only in-frame clones and misses some; the assay was immunoSEQ multiplex PCR. The sample has 2,500,000 or so clones; roughly 92% are singletons. Sequences were obtained from naive CD4+ T cells sorted from blood. Subset indicated: CD45RA+ positively selected. All receptors come from a man between 18 and 29 years old in good health.

The V and J genes are TRBV12-5 and TRBJ2-3; D uncertain. V was cut by 3 bases and J by 5 bases, with 3 bases left in between. This CDR3 has 11 amino acids. Germline V gene data show CDR1 as LGHNT and CDR2 as FRNRAP. Here the CDR3 reads CASGFLDTQYF. The CDR3 region has the DNA TGTGCTAGTGGTTTTCTAGATACGCAGTATTTT.

This chain uses TRBV7-9 with TRBJ1-1; a possible D gene is TRBD1 (5 bases). V was trimmed by 5 bases and J by 0 bases, leaving 10 bases between them. The length of the CDR3 is 14 residues. The germline V gene has CDR1 SEHNR and CDR2 FQNEAQ (reference sequence). The DNA of the CDR3 is TGTGCCAGCAGCGGGGGAAATATGAACACTGAAGCTTTCTTT. It encodes CASSGGNMNTEAFF.

The chain combines TRBV9 with TRBJ2-3; D might be TRBD1 or TRBD2, each matching 5 bases. CDR3 length equals 12 residues. The germline V gene encodes CDR1 SGDLS and CDR2 YYNGEE. V dropped 0 bases and J dropped 10 bases, with 9 bases sitting between them. CDR3 in DNA: TGTGCCAGCAGCGTAGATGGGGGTCCGCAGTATTTT. Translated: CASSVDGGPQYF.

The V gene is TRBV13, the J gene TRBJ2-7, with 13 bases identical to TRBD2. This CDR3 has 16 amino acids. The V gene's germline CDR1 is PRHDT and CDR2 FYEKMQ (reference sequence). With V trimmed by 6 bases and J by 0 bases, 5 bases remained unmatched. Here the CDR3 DNA reads TGTGCCAGCAGGGGGTGGACTAGCGGGGGCTCCTACGAGCAGTACTTC. Protein: CASRGWTSGGSYEQYF.

This chain connects TRBV28 to TRBJ2-6, with D hard to call. Germline V CDR1 and CDR2: MDHEN, SYDVKM. V was shortened by 6 bases and J by 1 base, with 13 bases between the two germline ends. The CDR3 extends over 16 amino acids. The CDR3 loop reads CASSLLVGSGANVLTF. Written as DNA, the CDR3 is TGTGCCAGCAGCCTCTTGGTCGGGTCTGGGGCCAACGTCCTGACTTTC.

This clone was found a few times. The chain combines TRBV6-1 with TRBJ1-6, with TRBD1 matching 8 bases. J lost 10 bases, V lost 8 bases, and 10 bases had no gene match. CDR3 length: 14 residues. Germline-derived CDR1 and CDR2 are MNHNS and SASEGT. The CDR3 protein is CASLPGQGMSPLHF. As DNA, the CDR3 is TGTGCCAGCCTCCCCGGACAGGGAATGTCACCCCTCCACTTT.

This clone came up once. This chain links TRBV19 with TRBJ2-7; D is ambiguous. Germline assignment: CDR1 LNHDA and CDR2 SQIVND (reference sequence). With 2 bases removed from V and 2 bases from J, the gap between germline ends came to 10 bases. CDR3 length equals 14 residues. CDR3 region: CASSISSAPYEQYF. CDR3 DNA: TGTGCCAGTAGTATATCCAGCGCGCCCTACGAGCAGTACTTC.

This chain connects TRBV7-2 to TRBJ2-7; 7 nucleotides agree with TRBD1. The germline gives CDR1 SGHTA, CDR2 FQGNSA. This CDR3 is built from 15 residues. With 5 bases clipped from V and 4 bases from J, the junction kept 11 bases outside the gene matches. The CDR3 region is CASSPGTVRGYEQYF. CDR3 coding DNA: TGTGCCAGCAGCCCGGGGACAGTGAGGGGGTACGAGCAGTACTTC.

CDR3 nucleotide sequence: TGTGCCAGCAGGAGGACATTTTGGGAGACCCAGTACTTC. Translated: CASRRTFWETQYF. The V and J genes are TRBV6-1 and TRBJ2-5; tentatively, D is TRBD1 (5 bases). V lost 6 bases to trimming and J lost 5 bases, with 13 bases between them. Germline CDR1 and CDR2: MNHNS and SASEGT. This CDR3 region has 13 residues.

This clone was observed once. The V gene is TRBV7-2, the J gene TRBJ2-1; D gene ambiguous. Trimming pared 5 bases from V and 8 bases from J, leaving 7 bases between. The CDR3 runs to 11 residues. Germline V lookup: CDR1 SGHTA, CDR2 FQGNSA. CDR3 bases: TGTGCCAGCAGCCCGACCTATGAGCAGTTCTTC. Residues: CASSPTYEQFF.

The chain carries TRBV2 and TRBJ1-5; D possibly corresponds to TRBD1 (6 bases). This CDR3 is 15 amino acids long. Germline V gene data show CDR1 as SNHLY and CDR2 as FYNNEI. The V end was cut by 1 base, the J end by 3 bases, with 10 bases between. The CDR3 DNA is TGTGCCAGCAGTGAAGGGGGGGGCCCCAATCAGCCCCAGCATTTT. Amino acid sequence: CASSEGGGPNQPQHF.

CDR3 amino acids: CASSPGTGSRNQPQHF. CDR3 nucleotides: TGTGCCAGCTCACCAGGGACAGGGTCTCGGAATCAGCCCCAGCATTTT. The rearrangement links TRBV18 to TRBJ1-5; 9 nucleotides align to TRBD1. CDR1 and CDR2 (germline): KGHSH, LQKENI. The CDR3 has 16 amino acids. V trimming: 2 bases; J trimming: 4 bases; junction bases outside the gene matches: 6.

The rearrangement links TRBV5-1 to TRBJ2-5; no reliable D call. The V gene lost 3 bases and the J gene lost 9 bases, with 21 bases spanning the gap. Per the germline V gene, CDR1 is SGHRS and CDR2 is YFSETQ. This CDR3 spans 15 amino acids. The CDR3 loop is CASSWTLAPEVAQYF. In DNA form, the CDR3 reads TGCGCCAGCAGCTGGACCTTGGCCCCCGAGGTGGCCCAGTACTTC.

The rearrangement links TRBV7-2 to TRBJ1-5; no reliable D call. Germline assignment: CDR1 SGHTA and CDR2 FQGNSA. V dropped 1 base and J dropped 11 bases, with 12 bases sitting between them. CDR3 length: 13 amino acids. DNA for the CDR3: TGTGCCAGCAGCTTAGATGATCGGACTACCCAGCATTTT. This encodes CASSLDDRTTQHF.

Of note for this clone: This sample also contains other DNA sequences that code for the same CDR3. This chain joins TRBV2 and TRBJ2-7, with 8 bases aligning to TRBD1. CDR3 length equals 13 residues. The germline CDR1 and CDR2 sequences are SNHLY and FYNNEI. Trimming took 4 bases from V and 3 from J; bases not matched to a gene: 2. This CDR3 is CASSGGQGYEQYF. CDR3 sequence (DNA): TGTGCCAGCAGTGGAGGACAGGGCTACGAGCAGTACTTC.

The rearrangement links TRBV4-1 to TRBJ2-7; D gene ambiguous. The germline V and J ends were trimmed by 6 bases and 0 bases, with 12 bases remaining between them. The germline CDR1 and CDR2 sequences are MGHRA and YSYEKL. The CDR3 consists of 14 residues. The CDR3, as DNA: TGCGCCAGCAGATGGGCAGTGAGCTCCTACGAGCAGTACTTC. It translates to CASRWAVSSYEQYF.

This chain links TRBV7-9 with TRBJ1-2; D is perhaps TRBD1 (6 bases). The CDR3 is made up of 17 amino acids. Germline V gene data show CDR1 as SEHNR and CDR2 as FQNEAQ (reference sequence). Deletions cut 1 base from V and 5 bases from J, with 20 bases between. Here the CDR3 reads CASSLGTRGVSAYGYTF. DNA for the CDR3: TGTGCCAGCAGCTTAGGAACGAGGGGGGTCAGCGCATATGGCTACACCTTC. The variable domain in full, with the rest retrieved from reference TRBV7-9 and TRBJ1-2, is DTGVSQNPRHKITKRGQNVTFRCDPISEHNRLYWYRQTLGQGPEFLTYFQNEAQLEKSRLLSDRFSAERPKGSFSTLEIQRTEQGDSAMYLCASSLGTRGVSAYGYTFGSGTRLTVV.

This clone showed up just a few times. The CDR3: CATRPGSGEAFF. CDR3 DNA: TGTGCCACCAGACCCGGCTCAGGGGAAGCTTTCTTT. The V and J genes are TRBV19 and TRBJ1-1; maybe TRBD1 (5 bases). Germline CDR1 LNHDA, CDR2 SQIVND (reference sequence). This CDR3 contains 12 residues. Trimming removed 10 bases at V and 8 bases at J, with 17 bases between.

The rearrangement links TRBV7-9 to TRBJ2-7; D call uncertain. The CDR3 has 11 residues. Germline V CDR1 and CDR2: SEHNR, FQNEAQ (reference sequence). V shed 2 bases and J shed 6 bases, with 5 bases lying between them. In DNA form, the CDR3 reads TGTGCCAGCAGCTTACAAGTCGAGCAGTACTTC. It specifies CASSLQVEQYF.

This clone appeared a few times. Other DNA variants within this sample encode the same CDR3. The chain uses TRBV7-9 and TRBJ1-1; D unresolved. The CDR3 consists of 12 residues. The germline V gene has CDR1 SEHNR and CDR2 FQNEAQ (reference sequence). The V and J ends lost 3 bases and 2 bases respectively, with 4 bases between them. CDR3 DNA sequence: TGTGCCAGCAGCTTGGATAACACTGAAGCTTTCTTT. Translating gives CASSLDNTEAFF.

This chain links TRBV5-1 with TRBJ2-3; D tentatively reads TRBD1 or TRBD2 (5 bases each). Germline-derived CDR1 and CDR2 are SGHRS and YFSETQ. The CDR3 has 14 residues. V was trimmed by 8 bases and J by 0 bases, leaving 13 bases between them. The CDR3 spells CASGTAGSTDTQYF. In DNA, the CDR3 is TGCGCCAGTGGGACGGCCGGAAGCACAGATACGCAGTATTTT.

The rearrangement links TRBV18 to TRBJ1-1; 7 bases agree with TRBD1. The CDR3 has 15 residues. The germline V gene encodes CDR1 KGHSH and CDR2 LQKENI. V dropped 5 bases and J dropped 1; count of bases not matched to a gene: 7. The CDR3 sequence is CASSTGQVGNTEAFF. In DNA form, the CDR3 reads TGTGCCAGCTCAACTGGACAGGTCGGGAACACTGAAGCTTTCTTT.

The J gene is TRBJ1-2, the V gene TRBV7-2, with D perhaps matching TRBD1 (5 bases). Germline loops: CDR1 SGHTA, CDR2 FQGNSA. The CDR3 covers 15 residues. V lost 0 bases and J 5 bases, leaving 13 bases between the germline ends. The CDR3 DNA is TGTGCCAGCAGCTTAGCCGGCAGGGCTCTTTATGGCTACACCTTC. Translated, it gives CASSLAGRALYGYTF.

The gene calls are TRBV18 and TRBJ1-6; perhaps TRBD1 as D (6 bases). The germline gives CDR1 KGHSH, CDR2 LQKENI. V was pared by 2 bases and J by 5 bases, with 13 bases between. The CDR3 loop spans 16 amino acids. CDR3 nucleotide sequence: TGTGCCAGCTCACCATTCCGGGACAAGAATAATTCACCCCTCCACTTT. Amino acid sequence: CASSPFRDKNNSPLHF.